The T cell receptor (beta chain) described here comes from a study of blood T cell repertoires in COVID-19. Measured with immunoSEQ multiplex PCR; TCRdb has only the in-frame clones, and not every one. The sample lists 250,000 or so clones; roughly 89% were seen once. Losses at the gene ends were 8 bases for V and 0 bases for J; bases not matched to a gene: 8. The CDR3 loop spans 16 amino acids. Germline V CDR1 and CDR2: SNHLY, FYNNEI. This clonotype was obtained from a woman in her thirties or forties who had recovered from COVID-19. The sample taken for sequencing was peripheral blood. The J gene is TRBJ2-2, the V gene TRBV2; 8 bases line up with TRBD2. The CDR3 here is CASGRREGTNTGELFF. CDR3 in DNA: TGTGCCAGCGGCCGACGGGAGGGTACGAACACCGGGGAGCTGTTTTTT.